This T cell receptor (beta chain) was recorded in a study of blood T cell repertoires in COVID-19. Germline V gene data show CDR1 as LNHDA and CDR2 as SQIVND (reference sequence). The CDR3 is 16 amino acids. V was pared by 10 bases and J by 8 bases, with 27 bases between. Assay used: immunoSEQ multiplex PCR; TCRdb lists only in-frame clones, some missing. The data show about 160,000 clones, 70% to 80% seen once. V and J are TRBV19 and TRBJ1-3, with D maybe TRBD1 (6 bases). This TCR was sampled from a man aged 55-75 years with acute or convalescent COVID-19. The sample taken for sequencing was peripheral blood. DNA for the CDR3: TGTGCCACCGGAAGAAGACAGGCAGGAGAGAAGGACACCATATATTTT. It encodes CATGRRQAGEKDTIYF.